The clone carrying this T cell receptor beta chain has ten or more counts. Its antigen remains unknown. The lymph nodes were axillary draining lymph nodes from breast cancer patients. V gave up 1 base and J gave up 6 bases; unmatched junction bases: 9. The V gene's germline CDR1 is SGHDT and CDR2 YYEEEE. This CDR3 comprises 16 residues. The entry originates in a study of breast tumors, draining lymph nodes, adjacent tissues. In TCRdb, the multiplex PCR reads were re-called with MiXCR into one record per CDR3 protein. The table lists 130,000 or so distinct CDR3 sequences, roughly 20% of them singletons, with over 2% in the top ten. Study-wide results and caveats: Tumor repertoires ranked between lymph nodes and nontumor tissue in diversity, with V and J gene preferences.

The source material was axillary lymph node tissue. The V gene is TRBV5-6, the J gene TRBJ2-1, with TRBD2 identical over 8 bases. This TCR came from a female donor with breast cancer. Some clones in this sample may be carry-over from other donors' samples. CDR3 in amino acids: CASSLTSGRASNEQFF. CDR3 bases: TGTGCCAGCAGCTTGACGAGCGGGAGAGCTAGCAATGAGCAGTTCTTC.